This TCR beta chain was captured in a study of T cell repertoires in ileal Crohn's disease. Study conclusions and caveats: Every patient over 26.8% clonality showed endoscopic recurrence. High-frequency clones were more common in sorted CD8 than CD4 cells.

A remark on this clone: The antigen remains undetermined.

The length of the CDR3 is 15 residues. The germline V gene has CDR1 MNHEY and CDR2 SMNVEV (reference sequence). Trimming removed 0 bases at V and 11 bases at J, with 17 bases between. Here immunoSEQ multiplex PCR was the method, and the copy in TCRdb shows in-frame clones only, minus some. Among 13,000 or so clones listed, 82% were seen once. The time point is: neoterminal ileum biopsy at postoperative endoscopy, about 6 months after surgery. The sample was ileal tissue. This TCR was sampled from an adult with Crohn's disease. This rearrangement joins TRBV27 to TRBJ2-1; D may be TRBD1 (5 bases). The CDR3 here is CASSLSTLGAGKQFF. The CDR3 coding sequence is TGTGCCAGCAGTTTATCTACCCTAGGGGCAGGGAAGCAGTTCTTC.